A single sample gave rise to the 5 T cell receptor beta chains below, sequenced in a study of shared clonotypes between healthy human individuals. The method was immunoSEQ multiplex PCR; TCRdb's version includes in-frame clones alone and lacks a portion of them. The repertoire consists of hundreds of thousands of clones, with 73% occurring once and the leading ten covering less than 11%. Sequences were obtained from memory CD4+ T cells sorted from blood. Specified subset: CD45RA-negative fraction. The receptors come from a man aged 25 to 40 in good health.

As regards this clone: Other DNA variants within this sample encode the same CDR3. The rearrangement links TRBV10-2 to TRBJ2-3; 8 bases are a match to TRBD1. V was clipped by 6 bases and J by 1 base; unmatched bases: 3. There are 14 residues in the CDR3. Germline V CDR1 and CDR2: WSHSY, SAAADI. Here the CDR3 DNA reads TGCGCCAGCAGGGGGACAGGACGCACAGATACGCAGTATTTT. This encodes CASRGTGRTDTQYF.

The chain employs TRBV4-1 and TRBJ1-4; D may be TRBD1 (5 bases). CDR3 length: 18 residues. V lost 5 bases, J lost 5 bases, and 24 bases lay in between. CDR1 is MGHRA, CDR2 YSYEKL, per germline. The CDR3 bases are TGCGCCAGCAGCTCACCCAGTCGACAGCCGCTTTCCAATGAAAAACTGTTTTTT. Translating it yields CASSSPSRQPLSNEKLFF.

The V and J genes are TRBV20-1 and TRBJ2-1; the D gene could be TRBD1 or TRBD2 (6 bases each). V was trimmed by 3 bases and J by 12 bases, leaving 12 bases between them. CDR1 DFQATT and CDR2 SNEGSKA come from the germline V gene (reference sequence). The CDR3 has 11 amino acids. The CDR3 DNA reads as TGCAGTGCTAGGGTCGGAGGGGGGCAGTTCTTC. Residues: CSARVGGGQFF.

The chain combines TRBV6-1 with TRBJ1-2; D is uncertain. The CDR3 totals 12 residues. Trimming shortened V by 2 bases and J by 8 bases, and 9 bases separated the two germline ends. CDR1 and CDR2 from the germline V gene are MNHNS and SASEGT. In DNA, the CDR3 is TGTGCCAGCAGTGAATCGGCAGGCGGCTACACCTTC. It is translated as CASSESAGGYTF.

The V and J genes are TRBV18 and TRBJ2-1, with D uncertain. The CDR3 is 10 residues long. Germline loops: CDR1 KGHSH, CDR2 LQKENI. V was cut by 4 bases and J by 7 bases, with 2 bases left in between. CDR3 sequence (DNA): TGTGCCAGCTCACAGAATGAGCAGTTCTTC. It encodes CASSQNEQFF.